The 4 T cell receptor beta chains listed next were all sequenced from one sample in a study of cytomegalovirus exposure and HLA in healthy donors. The PCR made use of 60 Vbeta and 13 Jbeta primers. Assay: immunoSEQ multiplex PCR; the TCRdb copy retains only in-frame clones and omits some. The sample shows tens of thousands of clones, approximately 76% of them seen only once. Sequenced input: PBMCs. The receptors were sampled from a woman under 40 in good health and CMV-seropositive.

This chain uses TRBV30 with TRBJ2-7; 7 positions match TRBD1. The V segment lost 5 bases and the J segment 5 bases; nucleotides outside the gene matches: 9. Germline V gives CDR1 GTSNPN, CDR2 SVGIG (reference sequence). There are 13 residues in the CDR3. The CDR3 sequence is CAWGTGVLHEQYF. The DNA of the CDR3 is TGTGCCTGGGGCACAGGGGTCTTGCACGAGCAGTACTTC. The whole variable domain, remainder taken from reference TRBV30 and TRBJ2-7, is SQTIHQWPATLVQPVGSPLSLECTVEGTSNPNLYWYRQAAGRGLQLLFYSVGIGQISSEVPQNLSASRPQDRQFILSSKKLLLSDSGFYLCAWGTGVLHEQYFGPGTRLTVT.

This clone was observed once. The chain uses TRBV14 and TRBJ1-3, with no clear D. The CDR3 is 13 amino acids. Trimming took 1 base from V and 4 from J, leaving 5 bases between them. Germline CDR1 reads SGHDN; CDR2 reads FVKESK. The CDR3, as DNA: TGTGCCAGCAGCCAAGTACGGGGAAACACCATATATTTT. It is translated as CASSQVRGNTIYF.

This clone was counted once. The same CDR3 can be traced to other DNA sequences in this sample. The V gene is TRBV4-1, the J gene TRBJ2-7; the D gene is possibly TRBD2 (5 bases). V was cut by 3 bases and J by 2 bases, with 23 bases left in between. The CDR3 is 18 amino acids. CDR1 is MGHRA, CDR2 YSYEKL, per germline. In DNA, the CDR3 is TGCGCCAGCAGCCAGGCTCCTCCCGTCGAGGGCCGCCCCTACGAGCAGTACTTC. Protein sequence: CASSQAPPVEGRPYEQYF.

This clone was detected only a few times. This sequence joins TRBV6-5 and TRBJ1-2, with 11 bases fitting TRBD1. The CDR3 extends over 15 amino acids. V lost 6 bases to trimming and J lost 3 bases; unmatched junction nucleotides: 6. Germline CDR1 is MNHEY and CDR2 is SVGAGI. CDR3 DNA sequence: TGTGCCAGCAGGCCAAGGACAGGGGGCTACTATGGCTACACCTTC. It yields the protein CASRPRTGGYYGYTF.